The present TCR beta chain was sequenced within a study of blood T cell repertoires in COVID-19. CDR1 ENHRY and CDR2 SYGVKD come from the germline V gene. V lost 3 bases to trimming and J lost 6 bases, with 18 bases between them. This CDR3 region has 16 residues. Method: immunoSEQ multiplex PCR; TCRdb's copy keeps in-frame clones and lacks some. The sample has about 180,000 clones, 65% to 90% seen once. The rearrangement uses TRBV10-3 and TRBJ1-5, with D perhaps TRBD1 (5 bases). Sequencing was performed on peripheral blood. The TCR was taken from a man in his forties or fifties with active or convalescent COVID-19. For the CDR3, the DNA is TGTGCCATCAGTGACCCATTAATATCGGGGGGTCAGCCCCAGCATTTT. Translation gives CAISDPLISGGQPQHF.